This T cell receptor (beta chain) is drawn from a study of circulating tumor DNA in untreated peripheral T-cell lymphoma. Study-level points and caveats: Baseline tissues yielded approximately 89% and baseline serum under 70% tumor-specific clonotype detection.

On this clone itself: Antigen specificity is unknown.

Clones were read by immunoSEQ multiplex PCR, and TCRdb kept only the in-frame ones, dropping some. This sample carries 5,000 or so clones, 65% to 70% of them seen once, and the ten largest clones take around 47%. Tumor tissue was collected at baseline, before treatment began. Trimming at V came to 1 base and at J to 4 bases, leaving 4 bases not matched to a gene. The CDR3 is made up of 16 amino acids. Germline loops: CDR1 SGHRS, CDR2 YFSETQ. Sequencing was performed on tumor tissue. The receptor's source is a human donor with peripheral T-cell lymphoma. This chain links TRBV5-1 with TRBJ2-3; 12 bases fit TRBD2. The CDR3 region is CASSLILAGGPDTQYF. The CDR3 DNA sequence: TGCGCCAGCAGCTTGATTCTAGCGGGAGGGCCAGATACGCAGTATTTT.